The source of this TCR beta chain is a study of patients and donors after allogeneic stem cell transplantation. This clonotype showed up many times. Germline CDR1 MGHRA, CDR2 YSYEKL. CDR3 length: 15 amino acids. With 0 bases removed from V and 2 bases from J, the gap between germline ends came to 11 bases. TCRdb re-analysed the RT-PCR reads in MiXCR, keeping a single row per CDR3 protein. The table lists some 960,000 distinct CDR3 sequences, around 17% of them singletons. The sample consisted of blood, either unsorted or a sorted T cell fraction (not recorded which). The TCR comes from a human donor who was either an allogeneic HSCT recipient or a stem cell or donor lymphocyte infusion donor (not recorded which). It is not recorded whose cells these are; they may come from a transplant donor. The chain recombines TRBV4-1 with TRBJ2-7, with a tentative D call TRBD2 (5 bases). The CDR3 spells CASSQEGWETYEQYF. The CDR3 nucleotides are TGCGCCAGCAGCCAAGAAGGATGGGAGACCTACGAGCAGTACTTC.